Following are 27 T cell receptor beta chains from one sample sequenced in a study of T cell changes during pregnancy in multiple sclerosis (dated by TCRdb to about 2019). The library was produced with the immunoSEQ multiplex PCR assay. Drawn from immuneACCESS, this table holds only the in-frame rearrangements with V and J called that TCRdb kept. Clones are partly lost; checked studies trace under half to an unresolved V gene and leave the rest unexplained. For this sample the table gives tens of thousands of clones, of which roughly 90% were detected only once. The top ten constitute 3.5% to 5.5% of the sample. The sample in question was peripheral blood, obtained in the second trimester of pregnancy. These receptors came from a female donor in good health, enrolled as a control in a pregnancy study.

The V call is TRBV10-3, the J call TRBJ1-3; 7 bases are a match to TRBD1. The germline V gene encodes CDR1 ENHRY and CDR2 SYGVKD. V was clipped by 8 bases and J by 1 base; unmatched bases: 11. The CDR3 runs 16 residues. In DNA, the CDR3 is TGTGCCATCCGCTACGCTTCGACAGGGTCTGGAAACACCATATATTTT. Amino acid sequence: CAIRYASTGSGNTIYF.

The V call is TRBV2, the J call TRBJ1-5, with D perhaps TRBD1 (6 bases). Trimming pared 5 bases from V and 1 base from J, leaving 12 bases between. CDR3 length: 15 residues. CDR1 and CDR2 (germline): SNHLY, FYNNEI. CDR3 sequence: CASSSGAQSNQPQHF. The CDR3 DNA is TGTGCCAGCAGTTCAGGGGCCCAGAGCAATCAGCCCCAGCATTTT.

The genes are TRBV10-3 and TRBJ2-2; D remains ambiguous. In germline, CDR1 is ENHRY, CDR2 SYGVKD. Trimming took off 2 bases at V and 6 bases at J, with 4 bases between the two ends. CDR3 length: 12 residues. CDR3: CAISEGAGELFF. The CDR3, as DNA: TGTGCCATCAGTGAGGGAGCCGGGGAGCTGTTTTTT.

The CDR3 DNA is TGTGCCAGCAGCGTAGGTTTACTAGCGGCTCTACAAGAGACCCAGTACTTC. Translated, it gives CASSVGLLAALQETQYF. V usage is TRBV9 and J usage is TRBJ2-5; TRBD2 aligns across 8 bases. CDR1 is SGDLS and CDR2 is YYNGEE in the germline V gene. The ends lost 0 bases at V and 2 bases at J; junction bases unmatched: 9. This CDR3 region has 17 residues.

This rearrangement joins TRBV6-4 to TRBJ1-1; TRBD1 agrees at 9 bases. This CDR3 spans 18 amino acids. Germline V gene lookup returns CDR1 MRHNA and CDR2 SNTAGT. V gave up 3 bases and J gave up 3 bases; unmatched junction bases: 14. The CDR3 reads CASSERTGEIPRDTEAFF. In DNA, the CDR3 is TGTGCCAGCAGTGAAAGGACAGGGGAGATACCTCGGGACACTGAAGCTTTCTTT.

The chain employs TRBV4-3 and TRBJ2-1; TRBD2 agrees at 10 bases. Per the germline V gene, CDR1 is LGHNA and CDR2 is YSLEER. V lost 1 base to trimming and J lost 4 bases; unmatched junction nucleotides: 10. CDR3 size: 18 residues. The CDR3 bases are TGCGCCAGCAGCCAAGGGGTAGCGGGGGGCGCGAAATACAATGAGCAGTTCTTC. It translates to CASSQGVAGGAKYNEQFF.

By sample fraction, this clone is medium-sized (0.01 to 0.1%). This sequence joins TRBV20-1 and TRBJ2-7; D unresolved. Germline loops: CDR1 DFQATT, CDR2 SNEGSKA (reference sequence). V lost 0 bases, J lost 3 bases, and 3 bases lay in between. The length of the CDR3 is 11 residues. The CDR3 nucleotides are TGCAGTGCTAGAGATAACTACGAGCAGTACTTC. This gives the protein CSARDNYEQYF.

This clone was recorded a few times. The V and J genes are TRBV19 and TRBJ1-5; TRBD1 might be the D (6 bases). Germline lookup yields CDR1 LNHDA and CDR2 SQIVND (reference sequence). Trimming cost V 9 bases and J 5 bases, with 14 bases left between them. The CDR3 extends over 13 amino acids. The CDR3 is CASRGAGDQPQHF. As DNA, the CDR3 is TGTGCCAGCAGAGGGGCAGGGGATCAGCCCCAGCATTTT.

The chain couples TRBV7-9 to TRBJ2-3; TRBD2 might be the D (7 bases). The CDR3 runs to 13 residues. Looked up from germline, CDR1 is SEHNR and CDR2 is FQNEAQ (reference sequence). V lost 5 bases to trimming and J lost 5 bases, with 11 bases between them. In nucleotides, the CDR3 is TGTGCCAGCAGCGGAGGGGGGGTAGATACGCAGTATTTT. This translates into CASSGGGVDTQYF.

The chain has TRBV6-5 and TRBJ1-6, with 7 bases that match TRBD1. The CDR3 runs 14 residues. With V trimmed by 6 bases and J by 7 bases, 6 bases remained unmatched. The V gene's germline CDR1 is MNHEY and CDR2 SVGAGI. The CDR3 loop is CASRGQLQNSPLHF. CDR3 nucleotides: TGTGCCAGCAGGGGACAGCTACAAAATTCACCCCTCCACTTT.

Only one count was recorded for this clone. The chain employs TRBV15 and TRBJ1-3; 10 bases are shared with TRBD1. CDR1 and CDR2 (germline): LNHNV, YYDKDF (reference sequence). CDR3 length equals 16 residues. V trimming: 1 base; J trimming: 3 bases; junction bases outside the gene matches: 3. The CDR3 region is CATSRGGQGHGNTIYF. As DNA, the CDR3 is TGTGCCACCAGCAGAGGGGGACAGGGGCATGGAAACACCATATATTTT.

The chain joins TRBV9 to TRBJ2-2; possible D gene TRBD2, 6 bases. Germline-derived CDR1 and CDR2 are SGDLS and YYNGEE. The CDR3 covers 15 residues. Trimming pared 4 bases from V and 5 bases from J, leaving 15 bases between. The CDR3 protein is CASSPRLGGTGELFF. In nucleotides, the CDR3 is TGTGCCAGCAGCCCGCGACTAGGAGGGACCGGGGAGCTGTTTTTT. Drawing the rest from reference TRBV9 and TRBJ2-2, the complete variable domain is DSGVTQTPKHLITATGQRVTLRCSPRSGDLSVYWYQQSLDQGLQFLIQYYNGEERAKGNILERFSAQQFPDLHSELNLSSLELGDSALYFCASSPRLGGTGELFFGEGSRLTVL.

This clone was counted only a few times. The V and J genes are TRBV4-2 and TRBJ1-2; no firm D call. Germline V gene data show CDR1 as LGHNA and CDR2 as YNFKEQ. The CDR3 is made up of 14 amino acids. V lost 0 bases and J lost 6, with 11 bases in between. The DNA for the CDR3 is TGTGCCAGCAGCCAAGATACCGAGGTGGATGGCTACACCTTC. This translates into CASSQDTEVDGYTF.

V and J are TRBV9 and TRBJ1-5, with D maybe TRBD1 (6 bases). Germline CDR1 SGDLS, CDR2 YYNGEE. Trimming shortened V by 4 bases and J by 4 bases, and 15 bases separated the two germline ends. CDR3 length: 15 amino acids. CDR3 nucleotides: TGTGCCAGCAGCCCAACGACAGGCGTGAATCAGCCCCAGCATTTT. Protein product: CASSPTTGVNQPQHF.

This chain uses TRBV13 with TRBJ1-1; tentative D call: TRBD1 (5 bases). The CDR3 contains 13 residues. The germline V and J ends were trimmed by 4 bases and 4 bases, with 10 bases remaining between them. Germline CDR1 PRHDT, CDR2 FYEKMQ (reference sequence). CDR3 residues: CASSSGTATEAFF. For the CDR3, the DNA is TGTGCCAGCAGCTCAGGGACTGCCACTGAAGCTTTCTTT. Full variable domain (rest looked up from reference TRBV13 and TRBJ1-1): AAGVIQSPRHLIKEKRETATLKCYPIPRHDTVYWYQQGPGQDPQFLISFYEKMQSDKGSIPDRFSAQQFSDYHSELNMSSLELGDSALYFCASSSGTATEAFFGQGTRLTVV.

CDR3 coding DNA: TGTGCCAGCTCTTATGGGGGCGCTGAAGCTTTCTTT. Translated, it gives CASSYGGAEAFF. V usage is TRBV27 and J usage is TRBJ1-1; TRBD1 might be the D (6 bases). Per germline, CDR1 MNHEY and CDR2 SMNVEV (reference sequence). CDR3 size: 12 residues. The V gene lost 8 bases and the J gene lost 6 bases, with 13 bases spanning the gap.

The gene calls are TRBV9 and TRBJ2-2; TRBD1 matches 10 bases. After removal of 3 bases from V and 4 bases from J, the junction contained 6 bases not matched to a gene. This CDR3 is built from 16 residues. Per germline, CDR1 SGDLS and CDR2 YYNGEE. CDR3 sequence: CASSARDRGFTGELFF. The DNA for the CDR3 is TGTGCCAGCAGCGCCCGGGACAGGGGTTTCACCGGGGAGCTGTTTTTT.

The rearrangement joins TRBV9 to TRBJ2-5; D is undetermined. CDR1 SGDLS and CDR2 YYNGEE come from the germline V gene. The CDR3 is made up of 14 amino acids. The germline V and J ends were trimmed by 1 base and 6 bases, with 13 bases remaining between them. The CDR3 spells CASSVTGDPKTQYF. As DNA, the CDR3 is TGTGCCAGCAGCGTAACGGGTGACCCAAAGACCCAGTACTTC. Together with reference TRBV9 and TRBJ2-5, the CDR3 gives the full variable domain: DSGVTQTPKHLITATGQRVTLRCSPRSGDLSVYWYQQSLDQGLQFLIQYYNGEERAKGNILERFSAQQFPDLHSELNLSSLELGDSALYFCASSVTGDPKTQYFGPGTRLLVL.

The chain employs TRBV4-3 and TRBJ1-2; the match to TRBD1 covers 10 bases. The CDR3 spans 14 residues. The germline V gene has CDR1 LGHNA and CDR2 YSLEER. V gave up 4 bases and J gave up 2 bases; unmatched junction bases: 1. As DNA, the CDR3 is TGCGCCAGCAGCCCGGGACAGGGGAACTATGGCTACACCTTC. It specifies CASSPGQGNYGYTF.

This clone was found once. This chain links TRBV28 with TRBJ1-1, with D possibly matching TRBD1 (5 bases). The CDR3 covers 17 residues. Germline V lookup: CDR1 MDHEN, CDR2 SYDVKM. V was cut by 3 bases and J by 1 base, with 18 bases left in between. The CDR3 reads CASSFTRYRTTNTEAFF. The CDR3 DNA follows: TGTGCCAGCAGTTTCACTCGATACAGGACCACGAACACTGAAGCTTTCTTT.

The rearrangement links TRBV15 to TRBJ2-3, with no clear D. The germline gives CDR1 LNHNV, CDR2 YYDKDF (reference sequence). This CDR3 comprises 13 residues. V was pared by 7 bases and J by 6 bases, with 14 bases between. The CDR3 nucleotides are TGTGCCACCAACACCCTGACAAGGGATACGCAGTATTTT. This encodes CATNTLTRDTQYF.

Here the CDR3 reads CASSEGGGYNSPLHF. The CDR3 nucleotides are TGTGCCAGCAGCGAGGGCGGCGGGTATAATTCACCCCTCCACTTT. The V call is TRBV6-4, the J call TRBJ1-6; D is undetermined. The CDR3 is 15 amino acids. V was shortened by 6 bases and J by 4 bases, with 13 bases between the two germline ends. Per germline, CDR1 MRHNA and CDR2 SNTAGT.

The J gene is TRBJ1-2, the V gene TRBV27, with TRBD1 as a possible D gene (6 bases). CDR3 length: 14 residues. Germline V gene sequence: CDR1 MNHEY, CDR2 SMNVEV (reference sequence). Trimming took off 2 bases at V and 6 bases at J, with 13 bases between the two ends. Here the CDR3 DNA reads TGTGCCAGCAGTTTACGCGGGGGCACCGATGGCTACACCTTC. This translates into CASSLRGGTDGYTF.

The V gene is TRBV7-6, the J gene TRBJ1-2; 10 bases are shared with TRBD1. The CDR3 sequence is 15 residues long. Per germline, CDR1 SGHVS and CDR2 FNYEAQ. J gave up 8 bases and V 4 bases, and 10 bases lay outside the gene matches. CDR3 nucleotides: TGTGCCAGCAGCTCCACCGGGACAGGGGTTGAAGGCTACACCTTC. Its translation is CASSSTGTGVEGYTF.

The chain recombines TRBV11-3 with TRBJ2-1, with TRBD1 matching 8 bases. V was pared by 5 bases and J by 0 bases, with 6 bases of the junction left unmatched. CDR3 length: 16 amino acids. CDR1 is SGHNT and CDR2 is YENEEA in the germline V gene. The CDR3 DNA is TGTGCCAGCAGCCTAGCTGGGACAGGCTCCTACAATGAGCAGTTCTTC. Translating it yields CASSLAGTGSYNEQFF.

The V gene is TRBV5-6, the J gene TRBJ1-4, with 7 bases that match TRBD1. Germline-derived CDR1 and CDR2 are SGHDT and YYEEEE. The length of the CDR3 is 15 residues. The J segment lost 8 bases and the V segment lost 0 bases, leaving 7 bases of the junction unmatched. This CDR3 reads CASSLEGARKEKLFF. Written as DNA, the CDR3 is TGTGCCAGCAGCTTGGAGGGGGCTAGGAAGGAAAAACTGTTTTTT.

The chain has TRBV19 and TRBJ1-1; the D gene is possibly TRBD1 (6 bases). Germline loops: CDR1 LNHDA, CDR2 SQIVND (reference sequence). V lost 11 bases and J 6 bases, leaving 10 bases between the germline ends. The CDR3 sequence is 10 residues long. The CDR3: CASGEAEAFF. The CDR3, as DNA: TGTGCCTCAGGGGAAGCTGAAGCTTTCTTT. Supplemented by reference TRBV19 and TRBJ1-1, the full variable domain reads DGGITQSPKYLFRKEGQNVTLSCEQNLNHDAMYWYRQDPGQGLRLIYYSQIVNDFQKGDIAEGYSVSREKKESFPLTVTSAQKNPTAFYLCASGEAEAFFGQGTRLTVV.